Sequencing of this T cell receptor (beta chain) was carried out in a study of shared clonotypes between healthy human individuals. Sequencing was performed with immunoSEQ multiplex PCR; in TCRdb, only in-frame clones are kept and a portion is missing. The table has roughly 2.4 million clones, more than 90% seen once; the top ten hold 0.1% to 0.15%. The length of the CDR3 is 15 residues. Germline assignment: CDR1 SGHVS and CDR2 FNYEAQ. V lost 5 bases and J lost 3, with 16 bases in between. J is TRBJ2-5 and V is TRBV7-6, with TRBD2 as a possible D gene (5 bases). Sequenced input: naive CD4+ T cells sorted from blood. As to subset: CD45RA+ positively selected. The sequence derives from a man aged 18-30 years in good health. This CDR3 is CASSRAGNLKETQYF. The DNA of the CDR3 is TGTGCCAGCAGCCGGGCCGGGAATTTGAAAGAGACCCAGTACTTC.